This T cell receptor beta chain was sequenced in a study of identical twins (dated by TCRdb to the mid-2010s). Notes on the research overall: TCR alpha and beta repertoires from monozygotic twins, unrelated adults of various ages and cord blood were deep-sequenced to test whether fetal clonotypes persist. To rule out contamination, replicate twin experiments were performed at different times with different library preparation protocols. On the study overall, not on this receptor specifically: Recombination models systematically underestimated out-of-frame TCR alpha sharing in monozygotic twins but agreed with sharing between unrelated individuals. Fewer insertions were carried by abundant cord blood beta clonotypes, a similar but weaker trend appeared in young adult naive repertoires, and no such trend appeared in memory repertoires. Zero-insertion analyses could be partly confounded by invariant T cells such as MAIT and iNKT, though diverse VJ usage argued against such confounding for most clonotypes. A weaker excess of twin sharing was found in beta out-of-frame sequences because the signal-to-noise ratio was lowered by fewer shared sequences. Compared with coincidental sharing between unrelated individuals, an excess of low generation-probability sequences was observed among out-of-frame TCR alpha sequences shared between twins. Because the same donors could not be followed over many years, the conclusions depended on cross-sectional statistical analysis.

Libraries were built with 5' RACE. Instrument on record: Illumina HiSeq 2000. A universal primer binding site was introduced by template switching, and a unique molecular identifier was present in the final cDNA, enabling accurate counting of TCR cDNA molecules. Specific primers in the conserved constant-segment region were used to synthesize first-strand cDNA for the TCR alpha and beta chains. Each cDNA library was double barcoded, with a SMART-Mk sample barcode plus Illumina barcodes, to control for contamination. TruSeq adapter sequences along with Illumina sample barcodes were introduced in two successive PCR steps. The Illumina HiSeq platform was used with custom primers to sequence TCR alpha and beta cDNA libraries. Per the source publication's procedure: Unique molecular identifiers were extracted from raw reads with MiGEC, and CDR3 positions were determined with MiXCR. Recombination models were inferred per individual with the repgenHMM and IGoR tools using an EM algorithm. The analysis of shared clonotypes was done with the tcR package in R, with sharing normalized by the product of cloneset sizes. To study raw recombination free of thymic and clonal selection effects, out-of-frame nonproductive sequences were analyzed. In TCRdb, the public reads were trimmed at Q25 with fastp and aligned with MiXCR, with productive beta chains retained. CDR3 protein sequences are deduplicated, and each keeps its most common genes and DNA. The V and J calls were not made by the authors but by TCRdb's processing. Across this sample there are approximately 260,000 distinct CDR3 sequences, with about 14% seen only once. The ten largest make up 7% to 9% of the sample.

Every donor in the study was a healthy Caucasian. Miltenyi CD45RO+ enrichment and human naive T-cell isolation kits were used to isolate memory (CD45RO+) and naive T cells from PBMC. This clonotype was observed a handful of times. What this receptor recognizes is not known. No base qualities exist here, and no much larger clone lies one base off it. The germline V gene (reference sequence) supplies CDR1 SSHAT and CDR2 FNYEAQ. The CDR3 runs 14 amino acids, cysteine and phenylalanine included. The only DNA kept is the CDR3, 42 bases in frame from the first base. V sheds 3 bases and J sheds 1 base, leaving 9 bases between their ends.

The TCR sequence derives from a woman in her late teens or twenties in good health. The sequence joins TRBV7-7 to TRBJ2-5; the D gene remains uncertain. Sequenced input: memory (CD45RO+) T cells sorted from blood. Read against the paper, the sample's cell subset or site label means: CD45RO+ enriched T cells. The CDR3 here reads CASSLGRTQETQYF. The DNA sequence follows: TGTGCCAGCAGCTTGGGCAGGACCCAAGAGACCCAGTACTTC.